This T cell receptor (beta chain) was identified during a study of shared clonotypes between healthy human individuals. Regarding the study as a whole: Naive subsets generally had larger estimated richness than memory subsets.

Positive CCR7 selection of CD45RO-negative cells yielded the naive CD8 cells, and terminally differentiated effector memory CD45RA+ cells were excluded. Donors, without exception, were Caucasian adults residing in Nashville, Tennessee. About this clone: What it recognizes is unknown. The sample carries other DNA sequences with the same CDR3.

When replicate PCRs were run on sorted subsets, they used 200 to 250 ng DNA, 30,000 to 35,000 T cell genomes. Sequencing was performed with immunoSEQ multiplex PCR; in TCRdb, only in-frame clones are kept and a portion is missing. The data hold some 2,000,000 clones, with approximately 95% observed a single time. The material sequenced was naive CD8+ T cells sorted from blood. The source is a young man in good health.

CDR3 DNA sequence: TGTGCCAGCAGTTTGGGGGGTACCTATGGCTACACCTTC. This gives the protein CASSLGGTYGYTF. V is TRBV28 and J is TRBJ1-2; weak D call: TRBD1 (5 bases). The CDR3 sequence is 13 residues long. With 3 bases removed from V and 4 bases from J, the gap between germline ends came to 9 bases. Per germline, CDR1 MDHEN and CDR2 SYDVKM.